Listed here are 19 T cell receptor beta chains from one sample, sequenced in a study of glioma-infiltrating T cells. TCR alpha and beta CDR3 regions were amplified from RNA using iRepertoire nested multiplex PCR. MiXCR, applied by TCRdb to the multiplex PCR reads, yields one record per CDR3 protein. The table lists 150,000 to 200,000 distinct CDR3 sequences, more than 30% of them singletons. Sequencing used glioma tissue, nonneoplastic brain tissue, or PBMCs (not recorded which). The receptors were gathered from a human donor with low-grade glioma or glioblastoma, undergoing nonglioma brain surgery, or in good health (not recorded which).

This clonotype occurred many times. The chain employs TRBV20-1 and TRBJ2-1; 13 nucleotides line up with TRBD2. This CDR3 contains 15 residues. Looked up from germline, CDR1 is DFQATT and CDR2 is SNEGSKA (reference sequence). V lost 6 bases and J lost 10; bases outside the gene matches: 12. The CDR3 DNA reads TGCAGTGCCGACGGACTAGCGGGAGTGGGGGGGGAGCAGTTCTTC. Amino acid sequence: CSADGLAGVGGEQFF.

Remarks on this clonotype: Being one base from a much bigger clone, this may be a read error. The chain carries TRBV20-1 and TRBJ1-2; the D is unclear. The germline CDR1 and CDR2 sequences are DFQATT and SNEGSKA (reference sequence). This CDR3 has 17 residues. The CDR3 DNA sequence: TGCAGTGCTAGAGATCCGAGAGATTCTACAGCTAACCATGGCTACACCTTC. It translates to CSARDPRDSTANHGYTF.

This clonotype was counted at least ten times. The chain joins TRBV6-2 or TRBV6-3 to TRBJ2-3; TRBD2 agrees at 9 bases. The ends lost 7 bases at V and 7 bases at J; junction bases unmatched: 15. The CDR3 runs 16 residues. Germline V CDR1 and CDR2: MNHEY, SVGEGT. DNA for the CDR3: TGTGCCAGCATTCACCACCTACTAGCGGGTCCCAATACGCAGTATTTT. Encoded protein: CASIHHLLAGPNTQYF.

This clonotype was picked up many times. This rearrangement joins TRBV3-1 to TRBJ1-2; no definite D call. Germline CDR1 is LGHDT and CDR2 is YNNKEL (reference sequence). CDR3 length equals 14 residues. V was shortened by 1 base and J by 1 base, with 7 bases between the two germline ends. CDR3 in DNA: TGTGCCAGCAGCCAAGCCACAGATAACTATGGCTACACCTTC. Translation: CASSQATDNYGYTF. The full variable domain, rest sourced from reference TRBV3-1 and TRBJ1-2, is DTAVSQTPKYLVTQMGNDKSIKCEQNLGHDTMYWYKQDSKKFLKIMFSYNNKELIINETVPNRFSPKSPDKAHLNLHINSLELGDSAVYFCASSQATDNYGYTFGSGTRLTVV.

This clonotype was detected ten times or more. As DNA, the CDR3 is TGTGCCAGCAGCACTCAGAGCGGGATGGGTTACGAGCAGTACTTC. Protein product: CASSTQSGMGYEQYF. The chain carries TRBV27 and TRBJ2-7, with TRBD2 matching 7 bases. Germline V CDR1 and CDR2: MNHEY, SMNVEV (reference sequence). With 6 bases clipped from V and 4 bases from J, the junction kept 12 bases outside the gene matches. The CDR3 runs to 15 residues.

This clonotype was picked up many times. The V and J genes are TRBV15 and TRBJ2-7; possibly TRBD1 or TRBD2 for D (7 bases each). The germline CDR1 and CDR2 sequences are LNHNV and YYDKDF (reference sequence). Trimming left V 0 bases short and J 6 bases short, with 15 bases between. This CDR3 is built from 15 residues. The CDR3: CATSREVREGAEQYF. The CDR3 DNA is TGTGCCACCAGCAGAGAAGTTAGGGAGGGGGCCGAGCAGTACTTC.

The genes are TRBV4-1 and TRBJ2-1; D perhaps matches TRBD1 (5 bases). This CDR3 contains 14 residues. Germline CDR1 MGHRA, CDR2 YSYEKL. Trimming cost V 4 bases and J 5 bases, with 12 bases left between them. In DNA, the CDR3 is TGCGCCAGCAGCCGCGATCAGGGTGACAATGAGCAGTTCTTC. This sequence encodes CASSRDQGDNEQFF.

This clonotype was counted at least ten times. The chain is built from TRBV19 and TRBJ2-7, with TRBD1 matching 9 bases. This CDR3 has 13 amino acids. Germline CDR1 and CDR2: LNHDA and SQIVND (reference sequence). The V segment lost 5 bases and the J segment 7 bases; nucleotides outside the gene matches: 6. The CDR3 reads CASSYGQGKEQYF. The CDR3 nucleotides read TGTGCCAGTAGTTACGGACAGGGGAAGGAGCAGTACTTC.

The V gene is TRBV4-2, the J gene TRBJ2-3, with D maybe TRBD1 (5 bases). CDR1 and CDR2 from the germline V gene are LGHNA and YNFKEQ. Trimming cost V 2 bases and J 3 bases, with 12 bases left between them. CDR3 size: 15 residues. CDR3: CASSQLHSGTDTQYF. The CDR3 nucleotides read TGTGCCAGCAGCCAACTTCATTCAGGGACAGATACGCAGTATTTT.

Of note for this clonotype: One junction end disagrees with the germline gene, perhaps due to a read error. The chain links TRBV6-5 to TRBJ1-1; the D is unclear. From germline, CDR1 is MNHEY and CDR2 SVGAGI. This CDR3 has 13 amino acids. The CDR3 sequence: CAPPEAFSPDAFF. The CDR3 region has the DNA TGTGCCCCCCCCGAGGCATTTTCCCCTGACGCTTTCTTT.

This clonotype was detected ten times or more. The V and J genes are TRBV7-3 and TRBJ2-1, with a tentative D call TRBD2 (6 bases). Germline V gene data show CDR1 as SGHTA and CDR2 as FQGTGA. The length of the CDR3 is 15 residues. The ends were cut back, 3 bases at V and 0 bases at J, with 9 bases in the middle. DNA for the CDR3: TGTGCCAGCAGCTTGGAGGGGAGCTCCTACAATGAGCAGTTCTTC. Amino acids: CASSLEGSSYNEQFF.

This clonotype has ten or more counts. The chain couples TRBV6-1 to TRBJ1-5; the match to TRBD1 covers 7 bases. The CDR3 is 15 residues long. Germline values: CDR1 MNHNS, CDR2 SASEGT. J lost 5 bases, V lost 5 bases, and 9 bases had no gene match. The CDR3 DNA reads TGTGCCAGCAGTAAGACAGGGATCGTCGATCAGCCCCAGCATTTT. Translated, it gives CASSKTGIVDQPQHF.

In its sample, this clonotype was seen a few times. This chain connects TRBV3-1 to TRBJ2-7, with TRBD2 matching over 11 bases. The CDR3 consists of 16 residues. Unmatched junction bases numbered 9, after V lost 4 bases and J lost 4 bases. CDR1 and CDR2 (germline): LGHDT, YNNKEL (reference sequence). CDR3 loop: CASSPRGLAASYEQYF. The DNA of the CDR3 is TGTGCCAGCAGCCCCAGGGGACTAGCGGCCTCTTACGAGCAGTACTTC.

A note on this clonotype: Since a much larger clone is just one base distant, this may be a read error. No conserved phenylalanine or tryptophan is present at the end of the CDR3, so a read error is the likely explanation. The chain uses TRBV5-1 and TRBJ1-2; D is undetermined. The length of the CDR3 is 15 residues. The germline gives CDR1 SGHRS, CDR2 YFSETQ. Deletions cut 0 bases from V and 2 bases from J, with 11 bases between. The CDR3 DNA reads TGCGCCAGCAGCTTGGTTAGTCTGAGCAACTATGGCTACACCCTC. Its protein is CASSLVSLSNYGYTL.

V is TRBV29-1 and J is TRBJ2-5, with unresolved D. CDR3 length: 14 residues. Germline CDR1 and CDR2: SQVTM and ANQGSEA. Trimming took off 4 bases at V and 1 base at J, with 13 bases between the two ends. The CDR3: CSVVGRRTQETQYF. As DNA, the CDR3 is TGCAGCGTTGTCGGACGCCGAACCCAAGAGACCCAGTACTTC.

The table lists this clonotype with many counts. The rearrangement uses TRBV7-3 and TRBJ2-2; D remains ambiguous. The V gene's germline CDR1 is SGHTA and CDR2 FQGTGA. The V and J ends lost 5 bases and 2 bases respectively, with 12 bases between them. The CDR3 sequence is 15 residues long. CDR3 protein: CASSPRNSNTGELFF. The CDR3 region has the DNA TGTGCCAGCAGCCCACGAAACAGCAACACCGGGGAGCTGTTTTTT. Based on the CDR3 plus reference TRBV7-3 and TRBJ2-2, the full variable domain is GAGVSQTPSNKVTEKGKYVELRCDPISGHTALYWYRQSLGQGPEFLIYFQGTGAADDSGLPNDRFFAVRPEGSVSTLKIQRTERGDSAVYLCASSPRNSNTGELFFGEGSRLTVL.

The J gene is TRBJ2-1, the V gene TRBV5-6, with 7 bases lining up with TRBD2. Germline CDR1 reads SGHDT; CDR2 reads YYEEEE. This CDR3 spans 16 amino acids. With V trimmed by 0 bases and J by 4 bases, 7 bases remained unmatched. CDR3 amino acids: CASSLDPSGAYNEQFF. Written as DNA, the CDR3 is TGTGCCAGCAGCTTGGATCCTAGCGGAGCGTACAATGAGCAGTTCTTC. The full variable domain, its missing parts supplied by reference TRBV5-6 and TRBJ2-1, is DAGVTQSPTHLIKTRGQQVTLRCSPKSGHDTVSWYQQALGQGPQFIFQYYEEEERQRGNFPDRFSGHQFPNYSSELNVNALLLGDSALYLCASSLDPSGAYNEQFFGPGTRLTVL.

About this clonotype itself: At one end the junction does not follow the germline gene, possibly because of a read error. The chain recombines TRBV29-1 with TRBJ1-2; 7 bases line up with TRBD1. CDR3 size: 12 residues. The germline V gene encodes CDR1 SQVTM and CDR2 ANQGSEA. The CDR3 spells CSVGTGHYSYIF. The CDR3 region has the DNA TGCAGCGTTGGGACAGGTCACTATAGCTACATCTTC. Using reference TRBV29-1 and TRBJ1-2 for the parts outside the CDR3, the full variable domain is SAVISQKPSRDICQRGTSLTIQCQVDSQVTMMFWYRQQPGQSLTLIATANQGSEATYESGFVIDKFPISRPNLTFSTLTVSNMSPEDSSIYLCSVGTGHYSYIFGSGTRLTVV.

The chain joins TRBV5-6 to TRBJ2-7, with a weak D call TRBD2 (7 bases). The V end was cut by 7 bases, the J end by 2 bases, with 19 bases between. The germline gives CDR1 SGHDT, CDR2 YYEEEE. The CDR3 has 15 residues. CDR3 sequence: CASHLKTGGPYEQYF. The CDR3 DNA is TGTGCCAGCCATTTGAAGACGGGGGGCCCCTACGAGCAGTACTTC.